These 30 T cell receptor beta chains came from one sample sequenced in a study of CD8 T cells in ankylosing spondylitis. Study observations and caveats: It appeared that ankylosing spondylitis blood was characterized by a TCR beta motif of about eight highly homologous variants.

TCRdb used MiXCR to reprocess the 5' RACE reads, holding one entry per CDR3 protein. The sample has 400,000 or so distinct CDR3 sequences, roughly 26% seen once; the top ten hold 0.89%. These receptors' antigens are unknown. Material: blood, either unsorted or a sorted T cell fraction (not recorded which). These receptors originate from a male donor with ankylosing spondylitis.

This clonotype was seen only a few times. V gene TRBV20-1 combines with J gene TRBJ1-5; D gene uncertain. The germline V and J ends were trimmed by 1 base and 3 bases, with 7 bases remaining between them. CDR1 is DFQATT, CDR2 SNEGSKA, per germline (reference sequence). The CDR3 has 13 amino acids. Here the CDR3 reads CSARVQSNQPQHF. The CDR3 DNA is TGCAGTGCTAGAGTGCAGTCCAATCAGCCCCAGCATTTT.

This chain connects TRBV20-1 to TRBJ2-7; 14 positions agree with TRBD2. The germline V gene has CDR1 DFQATT and CDR2 SNEGSKA (reference sequence). The CDR3 length is 14 residues. The V segment lost 5 bases and the J segment 5 bases; nucleotides outside the gene matches: 5. The DNA of the CDR3 is TGCAGTGCTCAAGGGACTAGCGGGAGAAACGAGCAGTACGTC. Amino acids: CSAQGTSGRNEQYV.

The chain is built from TRBV19 and TRBJ1-5, with D hard to call. V lost 7 bases and J lost 1, with 11 bases in between. This CDR3 comprises 14 residues. Germline assignment: CDR1 LNHDA and CDR2 SQIVND (reference sequence). CDR3 nucleotide sequence: TGTGCCAGTACCCGAGGTCGGAGCAATCAGCCCCAGCATTTT. Encoded protein: CASTRGRSNQPQHF.

V gene TRBV6-1 combines with J gene TRBJ2-3; 11 bases are a match to TRBD1. In germline, CDR1 is MNHNS, CDR2 SASEGT. The CDR3 length is 14 residues. J gave up 5 bases and V 7 bases, and 5 bases lay outside the gene matches. CDR3: CASIGTGGEDTQYF. Written as DNA, the CDR3 is TGTGCCAGCATTGGGACAGGGGGTGAAGATACGCAGTATTTT.

The genes are TRBV2 and TRBJ2-6; D is perhaps TRBD2 (5 bases). Trimming left V 6 bases short and J 0 bases short, with 18 bases between. The CDR3 spans 18 residues. Germline loops: CDR1 SNHLY, CDR2 FYNNEI. The CDR3 nucleotides read TGTGCCAGCAGGCCCCTACTAGGGAGTTTCTCTGGGGCCAACGTCCTGACTTTC. Protein: CASRPLLGSFSGANVLTF.

This CDR3 is CATSGQTYNEQFF. DNA for the CDR3: TGTGCCACCAGTGGACAAACCTACAATGAGCAGTTCTTC. This chain links TRBV24-1 with TRBJ2-1; D remains unclear. With 5 bases removed from V and 2 bases from J, the gap between germline ends came to 6 bases. The CDR3 is 13 amino acids. Per the germline V gene, CDR1 is KGHDR and CDR2 is SFDVKD.

The chain is built from TRBV5-1 and TRBJ2-2, with TRBD1 matching 9 bases. Germline V CDR1 and CDR2: SGHRS, YFSETQ. The trim removed 4 bases at V and 6 bases at J, leaving 4 bases unmatched. The CDR3 has 14 residues. In DNA, the CDR3 is TGCGCCAGCAGCGCACAGGGGGCGTCCGGGGAGCTGTTTTTT. As protein: CASSAQGASGELFF.

This clonotype showed up just a few times. The chain carries TRBV29-1 and TRBJ2-2; D ambiguous. Trimming cost V 0 bases and J 4 bases, with 3 bases left between them. Germline V gene sequence: CDR1 SQVTM, CDR2 ANQGSEA. This CDR3 has 12 amino acids. This CDR3 is CSVEEVTGELFF. CDR3 nucleotides: TGCAGCGTTGAAGAGGTCACCGGGGAGCTGTTTTTT.

This clonotype is a singleton in its sample. As DNA, the CDR3 is TGCGCCAGCAGTGAAAGGGCTGAAGCTTTCTTT. Residues: CASSERAEAFF. The rearrangement joins TRBV10-2 to TRBJ1-1; the D is unclear. V was shortened by 3 bases and J by 6 bases, with 5 bases between the two germline ends. The CDR3 is 11 residues long. CDR1 and CDR2 (germline): WSHSY, SAAADI.

The V gene is TRBV12-3 or TRBV12-4, the J gene TRBJ2-5; D is unclear. V was shortened by 4 bases and J by 4 bases, with 13 bases between the two germline ends. This CDR3 contains 14 residues. CDR3 sequence: CASSSMWVGETQYF. CDR3 DNA sequence: TGTGCCAGCAGTTCGATGTGGGTAGGAGAGACCCAGTACTTC.

This chain uses TRBV12-3 or TRBV12-4 with TRBJ2-5, with D unresolved. The CDR3 has 14 amino acids. Trimming pared 3 bases from V and 5 bases from J, leaving 13 bases between. The CDR3 sequence: CASSLMAIGETQYF. The CDR3 nucleotides read TGTGCCAGCAGTTTGATGGCAATTGGGGAGACCCAGTACTTC.

The rearrangement uses TRBV10-2 and TRBJ2-7, with D unclear. Trimming took 3 bases from V and 3 from J, leaving 9 bases between them. Germline loops: CDR1 WSHSY, CDR2 SAAADI. The CDR3 is 13 amino acids. The CDR3 DNA is TGCGCCAGCAGTGATGGTTTGATCTACGAGCAGTACGTC. This encodes CASSDGLIYEQYV.

This clonotype was seen only a few times. V is TRBV20-1 and J is TRBJ2-3, with D possibly being TRBD2 (6 bases). Germline V gene sequence: CDR1 DFQATT, CDR2 SNEGSKA (reference sequence). The V end lost 1 base, the J end lost 6 bases, and 8 bases lay between the germline ends. The CDR3 runs 12 residues. CDR3 nucleotides: TGCAGTGCTAGAGCCGCGGGGGATACGCAGTATTTT. It is translated as CSARAAGDTQYF.

The rearrangement joins TRBV11-2 to TRBJ2-1; D is possibly TRBD1 or TRBD2 (5 bases each). Trimming left V 5 bases short and J 9 bases short, with 11 bases between. Germline values: CDR1 SGHAT, CDR2 FQNNGV. There are 12 residues in the CDR3. The CDR3 coding sequence is TGTGCCAGCAGCCCTCAAGGGACTGAGCAGTTCTTC. This codes for CASSPQGTEQFF.

This chain joins TRBV10-3 and TRBJ2-1, with 9 positions matching TRBD2. This CDR3 is 17 amino acids long. V was clipped by 6 bases and J by 5 bases; unmatched bases: 14. CDR1 and CDR2 (germline): ENHRY, SYGVKD. DNA for the CDR3: TGTGCCATCAGGGCCCGCGGGGTAGCGGGAGCCCACAATGAGCAGTTCTTC. It is translated as CAIRARGVAGAHNEQFF.

The table lists this clonotype with a few counts. V is TRBV15 and J is TRBJ1-3; no clear D gene. The germline V gene has CDR1 LNHNV and CDR2 YYDKDF (reference sequence). Trimming removed 0 bases from V and 4 bases from J, with 4 bases in between. The CDR3 loop spans 13 amino acids. DNA of the CDR3: TGTGCCACCAGCAGAGATCTCGGAAACACCATATATTTT. Its translation is CATSRDLGNTIYF.

This clonotype was counted between two and nine times. The rearrangement links TRBV18 to TRBJ2-7; a weak D match, TRBD1 (6 bases). Germline V gives CDR1 KGHSH, CDR2 LQKENI. This CDR3 is 13 amino acids long. Trimming stripped 3 bases from V and 4 bases from J, with 10 bases between. The CDR3, as DNA: TGTGCCAGCTCACCGGACAGTACATACGAGCAGTACGTC. Encoded protein: CASSPDSTYEQYV.

The J gene is TRBJ1-6, the V gene TRBV19; 7 bases are a match to TRBD1. The germline V gene encodes CDR1 LNHDA and CDR2 SQIVND (reference sequence). This CDR3 is 14 amino acids long. J was trimmed by 7 bases and V by 5 bases; bases with no gene match: 5. For the CDR3, the DNA is TGTGCCAGTAGTGTTGCCAGGGGGAATTCACCCCTCCACTTT. Protein sequence: CASSVARGNSPLHF.

A few counts support this clonotype. This chain connects TRBV11-2 to TRBJ1-4, with D perhaps matching TRBD1 (6 bases). The CDR3 runs to 15 residues. V dropped 1 base and J dropped 8 bases, with 14 bases sitting between them. Germline CDR1 SGHAT, CDR2 FQNNGV. Here the CDR3 reads CASSLGDNWGEKLFF. The CDR3 region has the DNA TGTGCCAGCAGCTTAGGGGACAACTGGGGAGAAAAACTGTTTTTT. The full variable domain, its missing parts supplied by reference TRBV11-2 and TRBJ1-4, is EAGVAQSPRYKIIEKRQSVAFWCNPISGHATLYWYQQILGQGPKLLIQFQNNGVVDDSQLPKDRFSAERLKGVDSTLKIQPAKLEDSAVYLCASSLGDNWGEKLFFGSGTQLSVL.

This clonotype was seen only a few times. The rearrangement links TRBV5-6 to TRBJ2-7, with D perhaps matching TRBD2 (5 bases). The CDR3 has 15 amino acids. V lost 4 bases and J 2 bases, leaving 16 bases between the germline ends. Germline CDR1 and CDR2: SGHDT and YYEEEE. The CDR3, as DNA: TGTGCCAGCAGCCTCCGACAAAAGGGAGCCTACGAGCAGTACGTC. Translating it yields CASSLRQKGAYEQYV.

The chain links TRBV12-3 or TRBV12-4 to TRBJ2-7; TRBD2 might be the D (6 bases). CDR3 size: 13 residues. V was pared by 6 bases and J by 2 bases, with 11 bases between. CDR3 loop: CASRKGGTYEQYF. For the CDR3, the DNA is TGTGCCAGCAGGAAGGGCGGGACCTACGAGCAGTACTTC.

The chain couples TRBV12-3 or TRBV12-4 to TRBJ1-1, with 8 bases that match TRBD1. The CDR3 is 13 amino acids. J lost 10 bases, V lost 5 bases, and 9 bases had no gene match. The CDR3 sequence: CASSTGTGERAFF. The CDR3 region has the DNA TGTGCCAGCAGTACCGGGACAGGCGAGCGAGCTTTCTTT.

The chain has TRBV5-1 and TRBJ2-2; TRBD2 agrees at 10 bases. CDR3 length equals 16 residues. Germline CDR1 reads SGHRS; CDR2 reads YFSETQ. The ends lost 3 bases at V and 5 bases at J; junction bases unmatched: 7. The CDR3 sequence: CASSSRLAGVTGELFF. The CDR3 coding sequence is TGCGCCAGCAGCTCCCGTCTAGCGGGAGTTACCGGGGAGCTGTTTTTT. The full variable domain, in which reference TRBV5-1 and TRBJ2-2 provide the parts outside the CDR3, is KAGVTQTPRYLIKTRGQQVTLSCSPISGHRSVSWYQQTPGQGLQFLFEYFSETQRNKGNFPGRFSGRQFSNSRSEMNVSTLELGDSALYLCASSSRLAGVTGELFFGEGSRLTVL.

This clonotype has more than one count but fewer than ten. The DNA of the CDR3 is TGTGCCAGCAGCTTAGACCAAAGGAACTATGGCTACACCTTC. Amino acids: CASSLDQRNYGYTF. This chain connects TRBV7-8 to TRBJ1-2; D remains ambiguous. CDR1 and CDR2 (germline): SGHVS, FQNEAQ. Trimming pared 1 base from V and 2 bases from J, leaving 8 bases between. This CDR3 has 14 residues.

This clonotype was detected a few times. This chain links TRBV28 with TRBJ2-4; a possible D gene is TRBD2 (6 bases). The CDR3 is 14 amino acids. Germline V gene sequence: CDR1 MDHEN, CDR2 SYDVKM. With 7 bases removed from V and 2 bases from J, the gap between germline ends came to 12 bases. In nucleotides, the CDR3 is TGTGCCAGCAATCCTCTAGCGTCCAAAAACATTCAGTACTTC. Translating it yields CASNPLASKNIQYF.

V usage is TRBV10-3 and J usage is TRBJ2-3; a weak D match, TRBD1 (6 bases). The germline CDR1 and CDR2 sequences are ENHRY and SYGVKD. The CDR3 contains 11 residues. Trimming took 3 bases from V and 10 from J, leaving 8 bases between them. The CDR3 nucleotides are TGTGCCATCAGTGAAGGGGGTTCGCAGTATTTT. The encoded protein is CAISEGGSQYF.

The rearrangement links TRBV20-1 to TRBJ1-1; D might be TRBD1 (6 bases). Trimming left V 2 bases short and J 4 bases short, with 32 bases between. The CDR3 runs to 20 residues. CDR1 is DFQATT, CDR2 SNEGSKA, per germline (reference sequence). The CDR3 region has the DNA TGCAGTGCTAGACCGCGAGGGGGGGGTGTGGACAGAGTTTTCGGCACTGAAGCTTTCTTT. Its translation is CSARPRGGGVDRVFGTEAFF.

The CDR3 nucleotides are TGTGCGGGCGGGTACGGAAGCTCTGGGGCCAACGTCCTGACTTTC. Amino acids: CAGGYGSSGANVLTF. The chain carries TRBV7-9 and TRBJ2-6, with a tentative D call TRBD2 (5 bases). Germline CDR1 SEHNR, CDR2 FQNEAQ (reference sequence). This CDR3 has 15 residues.

The chain uses TRBV20-1 and TRBJ2-1, with 10 bases identical to TRBD2. The V gene end was trimmed by 6 bases and the J gene end by 1 base; junction bases not matched to a gene: 9. Germline V CDR1 and CDR2: DFQATT, SNEGSKA (reference sequence). The CDR3 length is 16 residues. As DNA, the CDR3 is TGCAGTGCCGTCGGCCAAGCGGGAGGGTCCTACAATGAGCAGTTCTTC. It yields the protein CSAVGQAGGSYNEQFF.

This clonotype occurred a few times. The chain recombines TRBV7-8 with TRBJ2-3; weak D call: TRBD1 (5 bases). V was clipped by 1 base and J by 11 bases, with 10 bases between them. Germline loops: CDR1 SGHVS, CDR2 FQNEAQ. The CDR3 covers 12 residues. The CDR3 is CASSLVQGGQYF. The CDR3 bases are TGTGCCAGCAGCTTAGTGCAGGGTGGGCAGTATTTT.